This TCR beta chain was recorded in a study of blood T cells in healthy people across ages. Study information: About one barcoded beta molecule per two T cells came from capture by template switching.

This CDR3 spans 13 amino acids. The germline CDR1 and CDR2 sequences are SGHRS and YFSETQ. The V segment lost 6 bases and the J segment 10 bases; nucleotides outside the gene matches: 9. Overall study findings and caveats: Considered underestimates were the diversity estimates obtained from one million T cells.

Next came a second PCR, run for about 6 to 12 cycles, which used a sample-barcoded 5' primer along with a J-beta primer mix. TCRdb recomputed calls from the 5' RACE reads with MiXCR, one row per CDR3 protein. The repertoire holds around 1.7 million distinct CDR3 sequences, 28% seen once, with roughly 8% in the top ten. Roughly 10 milliliters of peripheral blood were drawn from each donor into EDTA-treated tubes. Extraction of total RNA produced a minimum of 6 micrograms from each sample. Points on this clonotype: Its antigen remains unidentified.

The sequence came from a woman aged 25 to 45 in good health. This chain connects TRBV5-1 to TRBJ2-1; 8 bases agree with TRBD2. Specimen: blood. CDR3 coding DNA: TGCGCCAGCAAGACAGCGGGAGTGGAGGAGCAGTTCTTC. This sequence encodes CASKTAGVEEQFF.